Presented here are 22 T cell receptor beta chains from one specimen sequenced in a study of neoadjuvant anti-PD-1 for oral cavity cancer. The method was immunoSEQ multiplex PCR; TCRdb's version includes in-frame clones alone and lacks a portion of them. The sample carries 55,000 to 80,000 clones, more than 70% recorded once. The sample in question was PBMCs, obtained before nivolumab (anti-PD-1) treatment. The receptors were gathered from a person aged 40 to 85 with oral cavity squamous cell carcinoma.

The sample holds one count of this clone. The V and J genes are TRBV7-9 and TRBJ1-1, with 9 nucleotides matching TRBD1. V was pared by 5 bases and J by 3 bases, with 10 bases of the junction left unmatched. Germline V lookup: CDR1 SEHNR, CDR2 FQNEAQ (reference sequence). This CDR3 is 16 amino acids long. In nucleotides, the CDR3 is TGTGCCAGCAGCAGCGACAGGGGGACCTTCCACACTGAAGCTTTCTTT. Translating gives CASSSDRGTFHTEAFF.

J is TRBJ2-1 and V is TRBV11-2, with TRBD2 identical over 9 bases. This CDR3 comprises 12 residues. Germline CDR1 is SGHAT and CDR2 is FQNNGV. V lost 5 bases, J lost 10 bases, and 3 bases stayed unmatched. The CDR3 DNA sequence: TGTGCCAGCAGCCGGCGGGGGGGCGAGCAGTTCTTC. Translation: CASSRRGGEQFF.

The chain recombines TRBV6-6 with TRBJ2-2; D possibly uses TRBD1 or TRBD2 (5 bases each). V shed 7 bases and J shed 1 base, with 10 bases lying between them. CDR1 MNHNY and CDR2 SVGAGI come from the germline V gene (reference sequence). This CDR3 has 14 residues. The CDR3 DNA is TGTGCCAGCAACGGGGCGTTGAACACCGGGGAGCTGTTTTTT. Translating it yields CASNGALNTGELFF.

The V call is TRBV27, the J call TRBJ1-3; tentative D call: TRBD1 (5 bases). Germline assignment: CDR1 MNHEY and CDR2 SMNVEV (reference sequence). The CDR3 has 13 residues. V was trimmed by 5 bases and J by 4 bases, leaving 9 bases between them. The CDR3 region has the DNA TGTGCCAGCAGTCCGGAGGGGGGAAACACCATATATTTT. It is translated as CASSPEGGNTIYF.

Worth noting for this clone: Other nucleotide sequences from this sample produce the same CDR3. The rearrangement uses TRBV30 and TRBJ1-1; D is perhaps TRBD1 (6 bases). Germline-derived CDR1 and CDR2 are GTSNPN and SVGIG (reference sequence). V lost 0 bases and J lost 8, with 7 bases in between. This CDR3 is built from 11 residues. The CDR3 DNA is TGTGCCTGGAGTGTTGGGACAGAAGCTTTCTTT. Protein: CAWSVGTEAFF.

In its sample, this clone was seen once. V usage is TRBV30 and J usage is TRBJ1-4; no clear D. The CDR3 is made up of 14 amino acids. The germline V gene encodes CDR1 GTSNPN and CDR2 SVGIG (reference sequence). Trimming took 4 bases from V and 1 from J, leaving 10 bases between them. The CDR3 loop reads CAWTPVGTNEKLFF. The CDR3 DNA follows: TGTGCCTGGACCCCGGTTGGAACTAATGAAAAACTGTTTTTT.

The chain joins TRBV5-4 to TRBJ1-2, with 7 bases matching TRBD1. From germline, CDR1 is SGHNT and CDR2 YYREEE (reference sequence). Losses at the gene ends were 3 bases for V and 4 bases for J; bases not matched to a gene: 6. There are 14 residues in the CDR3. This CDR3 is CASSYRGTIYGYTF. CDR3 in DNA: TGTGCCAGCAGCTACAGGGGCACCATCTATGGCTACACCTTC. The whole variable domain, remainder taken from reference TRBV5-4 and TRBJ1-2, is ETGVTQSPTHLIKTRGQQVTLRCSSQSGHNTVSWYQQALGQGPQFIFQYYREEENGRGNFPPRFSGLQFPNYSSELNVNALELDDSALYLCASSYRGTIYGYTFGSGTRLTVV.

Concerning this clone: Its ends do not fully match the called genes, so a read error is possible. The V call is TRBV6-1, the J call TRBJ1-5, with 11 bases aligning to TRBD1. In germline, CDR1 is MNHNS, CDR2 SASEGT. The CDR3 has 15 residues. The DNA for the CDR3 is TGTGCCGGCAGTGAAGCGGGACAGGGGGGGCAGCCCCAGCATTTT. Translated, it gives CAGSEAGQGGQPQHF.

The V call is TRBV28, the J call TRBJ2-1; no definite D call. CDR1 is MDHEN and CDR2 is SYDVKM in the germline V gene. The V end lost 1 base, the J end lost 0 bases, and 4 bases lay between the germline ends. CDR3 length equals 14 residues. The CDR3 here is CASSLLSSYNEQFF. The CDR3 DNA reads TGTGCCAGCAGTTTATTGAGCTCCTACAATGAGCAGTTCTTC.

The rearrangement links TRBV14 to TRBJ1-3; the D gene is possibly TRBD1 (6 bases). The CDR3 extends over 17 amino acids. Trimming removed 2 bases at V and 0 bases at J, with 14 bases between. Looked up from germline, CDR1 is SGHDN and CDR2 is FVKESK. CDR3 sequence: CASSQFAGANSGNTIYF. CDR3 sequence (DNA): TGTGCCAGCAGCCAATTCGCAGGGGCCAACTCTGGAAACACCATATATTTT.

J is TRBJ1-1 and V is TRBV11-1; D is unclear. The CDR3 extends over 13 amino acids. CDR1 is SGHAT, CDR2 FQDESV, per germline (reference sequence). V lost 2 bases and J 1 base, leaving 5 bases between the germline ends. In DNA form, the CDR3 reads TGTGCCAGCAGCTTACAAGGGAACACTGAAGCTTTCTTT. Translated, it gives CASSLQGNTEAFF. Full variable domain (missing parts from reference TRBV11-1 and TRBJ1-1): EAEVAQSPRYKITEKSQAVAFWCDPISGHATLYWYRQILGQGPELLVQFQDESVVDDSQLPKDRFSAERLKGVDSTLKIQPAELGDSAMYLCASSLQGNTEAFFGQGTRLTVV.

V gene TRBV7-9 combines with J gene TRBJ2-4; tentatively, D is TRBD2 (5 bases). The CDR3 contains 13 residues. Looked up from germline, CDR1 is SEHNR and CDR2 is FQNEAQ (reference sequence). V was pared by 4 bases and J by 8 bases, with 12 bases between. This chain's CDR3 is CASSSGLSDIQYF. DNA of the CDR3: TGTGCCAGCAGCTCGGGGTTGTCGGACATTCAGTACTTC.

The CDR3 is CASSSSTNEKLFF. The CDR3 region has the DNA TGCGCCAGCAGCTCTTCAACTAATGAAAAACTGTTTTTT. This chain uses TRBV5-1 with TRBJ1-4, with unresolved D. This CDR3 is 13 amino acids long. CDR1 is SGHRS and CDR2 is YFSETQ in the germline V gene. V gave up 3 bases and J gave up 0 bases, with 3 bases separating them.

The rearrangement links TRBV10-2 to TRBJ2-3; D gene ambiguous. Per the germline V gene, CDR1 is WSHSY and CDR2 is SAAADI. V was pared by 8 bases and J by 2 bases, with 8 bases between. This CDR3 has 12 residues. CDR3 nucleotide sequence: TGCGCCAGCCTCGCTTTCACAGATACGCAGTATTTT. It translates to CASLAFTDTQYF.

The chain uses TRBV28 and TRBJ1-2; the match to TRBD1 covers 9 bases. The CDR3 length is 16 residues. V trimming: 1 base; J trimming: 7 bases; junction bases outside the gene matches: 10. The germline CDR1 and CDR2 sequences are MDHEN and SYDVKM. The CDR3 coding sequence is TGTGCCAGCAGTTTATCGGACAGGGGTGGTTTGGGTGGCTACACCTTC. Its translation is CASSLSDRGGLGGYTF.

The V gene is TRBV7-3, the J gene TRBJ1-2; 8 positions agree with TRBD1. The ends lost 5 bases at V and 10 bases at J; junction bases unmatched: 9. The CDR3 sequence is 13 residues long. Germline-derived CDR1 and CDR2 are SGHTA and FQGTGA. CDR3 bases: TGTGCCAGCAGCCGCGGACAGGGTGTTGACTACACCTTC. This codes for CASSRGQGVDYTF.

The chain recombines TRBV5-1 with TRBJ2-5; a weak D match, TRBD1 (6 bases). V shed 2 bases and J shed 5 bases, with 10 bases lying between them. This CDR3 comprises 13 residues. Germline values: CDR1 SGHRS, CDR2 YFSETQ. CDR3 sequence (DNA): TGCGCCAGCAGCTTCAGGGGCGGGGAGACCCAGTACTTC. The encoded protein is CASSFRGGETQYF. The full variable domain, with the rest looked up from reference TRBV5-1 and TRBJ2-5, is KAGVTQTPRYLIKTRGQQVTLSCSPISGHRSVSWYQQTPGQGLQFLFEYFSETQRNKGNFPGRFSGRQFSNSRSEMNVSTLELGDSALYLCASSFRGGETQYFGPGTRLLVL.

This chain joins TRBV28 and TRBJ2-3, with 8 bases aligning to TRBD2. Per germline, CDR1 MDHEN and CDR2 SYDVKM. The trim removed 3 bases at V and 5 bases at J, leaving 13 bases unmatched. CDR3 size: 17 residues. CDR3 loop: CASSFAGIREGQDTQYF. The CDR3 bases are TGTGCCAGCAGTTTTGCGGGTATACGGGAGGGCCAAGATACGCAGTATTTT.

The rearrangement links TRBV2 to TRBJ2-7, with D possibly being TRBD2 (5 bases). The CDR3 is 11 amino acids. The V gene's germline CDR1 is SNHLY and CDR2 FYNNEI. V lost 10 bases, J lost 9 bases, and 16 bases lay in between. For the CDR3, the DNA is TGTGCCACCAAGCGGAAAGACGGGCAGTACTTC. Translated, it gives CATKRKDGQYF. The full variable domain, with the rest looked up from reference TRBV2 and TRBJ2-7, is EPEVTQTPSHQVTQMGQEVILRCVPISNHLYFYWYRQILGQKVEFLVSFYNNEISEKSEIFDDQFSVERPDGSNFTLKIRSTKLEDSAMYFCATKRKDGQYFGPGTRLTVT.

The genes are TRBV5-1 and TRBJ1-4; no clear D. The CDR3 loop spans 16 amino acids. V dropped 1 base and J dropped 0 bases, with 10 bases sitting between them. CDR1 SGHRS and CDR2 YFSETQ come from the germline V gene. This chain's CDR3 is CASSLFQIATNEKLFF. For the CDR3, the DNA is TGCGCCAGCAGCTTGTTTCAAATTGCAACTAATGAAAAACTGTTTTTT.

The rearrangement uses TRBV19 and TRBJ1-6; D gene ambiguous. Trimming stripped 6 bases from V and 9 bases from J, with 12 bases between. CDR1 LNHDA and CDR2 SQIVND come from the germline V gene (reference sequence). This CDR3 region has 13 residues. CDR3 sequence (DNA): TGTGCCAGTAGGGGCCTGGGGTTTTCACCCCTCCACTTT. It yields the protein CASRGLGFSPLHF.

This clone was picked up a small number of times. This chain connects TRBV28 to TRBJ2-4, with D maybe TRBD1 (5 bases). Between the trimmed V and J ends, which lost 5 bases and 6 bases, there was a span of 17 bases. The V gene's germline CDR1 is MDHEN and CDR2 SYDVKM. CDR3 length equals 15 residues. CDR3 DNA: TGTGCCAGCAGTCCCAGCACAGTAGGGGTAAACATTCAGTACTTC. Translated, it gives CASSPSTVGVNIQYF.